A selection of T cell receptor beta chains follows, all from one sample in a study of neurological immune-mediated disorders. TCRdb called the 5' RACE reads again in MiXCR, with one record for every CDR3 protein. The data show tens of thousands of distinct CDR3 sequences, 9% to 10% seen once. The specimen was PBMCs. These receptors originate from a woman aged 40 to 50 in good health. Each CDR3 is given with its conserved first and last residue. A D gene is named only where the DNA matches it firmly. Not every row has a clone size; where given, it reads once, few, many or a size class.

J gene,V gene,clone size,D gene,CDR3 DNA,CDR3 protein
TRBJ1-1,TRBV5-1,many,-,TGCGCCAGCAGCTTGGAAGGAGTTAACACTGAAGCTTTCTTT,CASSLEGVNTEAFF
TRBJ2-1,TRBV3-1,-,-,TGTGCCAGCAGCACCGCCTCCTACAATGAGCAGTTCTTC,CASSTASYNEQFF
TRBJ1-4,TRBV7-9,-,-,TGTGCCAGCAGCCCCCCGGACGGCTGGGAACTGTTTTTT,CASSPPDGWELFF
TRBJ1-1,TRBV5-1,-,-,TGCGCCAGCAGCAAGGCCCGGGGAGCGAACACTGAAGCTTTCTTT,CASSKARGANTEAFF
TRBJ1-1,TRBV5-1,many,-,TGCGCCAGCAGCTTCTCCGGGACTGAAGCTTTCTTT,CASSFSGTEAFF
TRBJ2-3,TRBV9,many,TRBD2,TGTGCCAGCAGCCCAACTAGCGGGGGGGCAGATACGCAGTATTTT,CASSPTSGGADTQYF
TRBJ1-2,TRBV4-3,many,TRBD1,TGCGCCAGCAGCCCCCTCAAGGGACAGGGGTATGGCTACACCTTC,CASSPLKGQGYGYTF
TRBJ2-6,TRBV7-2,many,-,TGTGCCAGCAGAAACACGGCCAACGTCCTGACTTTC,CASRNTANVLTF
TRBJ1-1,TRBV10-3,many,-,TGTGCCATAGCGGGGGGGCCCGACACTGAAGCTTTCTTT,CAIAGGPDTEAFF
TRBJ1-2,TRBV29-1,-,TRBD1,TGCAGCGGACGGGACAGGGATTTTCCCCTAACCTTC,CSGRDRDFPLTF
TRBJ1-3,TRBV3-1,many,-,TGTGCCAGCAGCCAAACGCCGTTCGGAAACACCATATATTTT,CASSQTPFGNTIYF
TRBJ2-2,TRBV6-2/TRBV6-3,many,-,TGTGCCAGCAGTTATAGACGCATCACCGGGGAGCTGTTTTTT,CASSYRRITGELFF
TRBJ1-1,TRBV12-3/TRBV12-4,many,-,TGTGCCAGCAGTTTAGGTACCTTTGTTGCTCGAATGAACACTGAAGCTTTCTTT,CASSLGTFVARMNTEAFF
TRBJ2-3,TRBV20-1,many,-,TGCAGTGCTAGAGATACTAGCCGGGGCACAGATACGCAGTATTTT,CSARDTSRGTDTQYF
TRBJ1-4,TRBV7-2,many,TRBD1,TGTGCCAGCAGCCCGCGGACAGGGGGGGATGAAAAACTGTTTTTT,CASSPRTGGDEKLFF
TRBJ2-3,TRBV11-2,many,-,TGTGCCAGCAGCTTTAGGAAGTCTAGCACAGATACGCAGTATTTT,CASSFRKSSTDTQYF
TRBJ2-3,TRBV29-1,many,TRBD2,TGCAGCGTTGAAGATTGGAGGGGACTAGCGCTAGATACGCAGTATTTT,CSVEDWRGLALDTQYF
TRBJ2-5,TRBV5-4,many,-,TGTGCCAGCAGCTTGCAAGGACCGACTGAGACCCAGTACTTC,CASSLQGPTETQYF
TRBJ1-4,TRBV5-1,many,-,TGCGCCAGCAGCTTGGCAGGGACTCATGAAAAACTGTTTTTT,CASSLAGTHEKLFF
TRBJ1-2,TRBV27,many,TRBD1,TGTGCCAGCAGTACGTGGACAGGGGGCGCGGATGGCTACACCTTC,CASSTWTGGADGYTF
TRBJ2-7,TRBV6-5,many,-,TGTGCCAGCAGTTACTCAGGGAGCTCCTACGAGCAGTACTTC,CASSYSGSSYEQYF
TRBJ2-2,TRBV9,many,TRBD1,TGTGCCAGCAGGGGGACAGGGGGCGAGGACACCGGGGAGCTGTTTTTT,CASRGTGGEDTGELFF
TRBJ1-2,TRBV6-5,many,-,TGTGCCAGCAGTTACTCGAAGGAGAACTATGGCTACACCTTC,CASSYSKENYGYTF
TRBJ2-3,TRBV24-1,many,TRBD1,TGTGCCACCAGTGATCAATTACGGGGACAGAGCACAGATACGCAGTATTTT,CATSDQLRGQSTDTQYF
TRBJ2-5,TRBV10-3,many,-,TGTGCCATCAGTGAGTCGAATGGAGAGACCCAGTACTTC,CAISESNGETQYF
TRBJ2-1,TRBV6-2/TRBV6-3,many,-,TGTGCCAGCAGGAAGGACAATGAGCAGTTCTTC,CASRKDNEQFF
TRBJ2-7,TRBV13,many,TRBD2,TGTGCCAGCAGCCGGGGGGACTTGTACGAGCAGTACTTC,CASSRGDLYEQYF
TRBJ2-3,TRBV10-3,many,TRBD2,TGTGCCATCAGTCGCTCGGCGGGGGGGCTCGCAGATACGCAGTATTTT,CAISRSAGGLADTQYF
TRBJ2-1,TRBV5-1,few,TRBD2,TGCGCCAGCAGCTTAACCGGGACTAGCGGCTACAATGAGCAGTTCTTC,CASSLTGTSGYNEQFF
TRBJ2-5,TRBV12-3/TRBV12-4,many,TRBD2,TGTGCCAGTCAGCGGGGAGAAGAGACCCAGTACTTC,CASQRGEETQYF
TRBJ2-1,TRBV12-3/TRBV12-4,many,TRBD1,TGTGCCAGCAGTTTAGGACAGGGGAGGTTCAATGAGCAGTTCTTC,CASSLGQGRFNEQFF
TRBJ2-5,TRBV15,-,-,TGTGCCACCAGCCTACAGGGCCCCCCGGAGACCCAGTACTTC,CATSLQGPPETQYF
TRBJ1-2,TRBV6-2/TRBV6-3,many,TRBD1,TGTGCCAGCAGTCTGACAGGGGGAGCGAACTATGGCTACACCTTC,CASSLTGGANYGYTF
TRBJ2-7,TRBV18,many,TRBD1,TGTGCCAGCTCAGGGGACAGCGGCTACGAGCAGTACTTC,CASSGDSGYEQYF
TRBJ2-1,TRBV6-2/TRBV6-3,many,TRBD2,TGTGCCAGATCACCTCTAGCGGGAGCCTACAATGAGCAGTTCTTC,CARSPLAGAYNEQFF
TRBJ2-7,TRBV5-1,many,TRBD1,TGCGCCAGCAGCTTGGTACCAGGACAGGGCTACGAGCAGTACTTC,CASSLVPGQGYEQYF